A selection of T cell receptor beta chains follows, all from one sample in a study of T cells in localized non-small cell lung cancer. Clones were sequenced by immunoSEQ multiplex PCR, and TCRdb holds only the in-frame ones, with some missing. In the table there are about 2,700 clones, 37% of which are singletons. The sequencing used normal lung tissue next to the tumor, collected before any cancer treatment. The source is a woman aged 40 to 75 with stage II squamous cell lung carcinoma. CDR3s include the opening cysteine and the closing phenylalanine or tryptophan. Each record gives: clone size, J gene, CDR3 length, D gene, V gene, CDR3 DNA, CDR3 protein. The D gene is left open where the match is weak. Not all rows give a size; the values are once, few, many and, for expanded clones, a class.

- TRBJ2-2 14 - TRBV19 TGTGCCAGTAGTAGCTCCGCGAACACCGGGGAGCTGTTTTTT CASSSSANTGELFF
- TRBJ2-1 14 - TRBV29-1 TGCAGCGTTGAAGGGGTAGCGGTTAACAATGAGCAGTTCTTC CSVEGVAVNNEQFF
few TRBJ2-2 14 - TRBV11-1 TGTGCCAGCAGCTTGGACTTAAACACCGGGGAGCTGTTTTTT CASSLDLNTGELFF
medium-sized TRBJ1-2 14 - TRBV4-1 TGCGCCAGCAGCCAAGAGAACATTCCCTATGGCTACACCTTC CASSQENIPYGYTF
few TRBJ2-2 15 - TRBV11-3 TGTGCCAGCAGCTTTCCTTTAGGGAACACCGGGGAGCTGTTTTTT CASSFPLGNTGELFF
- TRBJ2-7 12 - TRBV14 TGTGCCAGCAGCCAAGCGGTATACGAGCAGTACTTC CASSQAVYEQYF
few TRBJ1-5 12 - TRBV6-8 TGTGCCAGCAGTTTCGATAAGGGAAGTAGGCATTTT CASSFDKGSRHF
few TRBJ2-3 14 - TRBV28 TGTGCCAGCACCCGAACAAGGAGCACAGATACGCAGTATTTT CASTRTRSTDTQYF
few TRBJ2-1 15 TRBD1 TRBV6-8 TGTGCCAGCAAAGAAAAGGACAGGGGCTACAATGAGCAGTTCTTC CASKEKDRGYNEQFF
few TRBJ1-6 17 TRBD1 TRBV6-8 TGTGCCAGCAGTTCGGGGTCCGGGACAGATTATAATTCACCCCTCCACTTT CASSSGSGTDYNSPLHF
few TRBJ2-1 14 TRBD2 TRBV28 TGTGCCAGCAGCGGCGGGACTAGTAAGAATGAGCAGTTCTTC CASSGGTSKNEQFF
- TRBJ2-1 13 - TRBV29-1 TGCAGCGTTAACCGACTAAGGAGCAATGAGCAGTTCTTC CSVNRLRSNEQFF
- TRBJ2-2 14 TRBD2 TRBV6-8 TGTGCCATCGATAGCGGGGGGAACACCGGGGAGCTGTTTTTT CAIDSGGNTGELFF
- TRBJ1-1 12 - TRBV6-8 TGTGCCAGCAGTGTGGGACGGACTGAAGCTTTCTTT CASSVGRTEAFF
- TRBJ2-2 15 - TRBV7-5 TGTGCCAGCAGGCCGAGGGGGGGAAACACCGGGGAGCTGTTTTTT CASRPRGGNTGELFF
- TRBJ2-7 13 - TRBV9 TGTGCCAGCAGCGCAACTCAGGGTTGGGAGCAGTACTTC CASSATQGWEQYF